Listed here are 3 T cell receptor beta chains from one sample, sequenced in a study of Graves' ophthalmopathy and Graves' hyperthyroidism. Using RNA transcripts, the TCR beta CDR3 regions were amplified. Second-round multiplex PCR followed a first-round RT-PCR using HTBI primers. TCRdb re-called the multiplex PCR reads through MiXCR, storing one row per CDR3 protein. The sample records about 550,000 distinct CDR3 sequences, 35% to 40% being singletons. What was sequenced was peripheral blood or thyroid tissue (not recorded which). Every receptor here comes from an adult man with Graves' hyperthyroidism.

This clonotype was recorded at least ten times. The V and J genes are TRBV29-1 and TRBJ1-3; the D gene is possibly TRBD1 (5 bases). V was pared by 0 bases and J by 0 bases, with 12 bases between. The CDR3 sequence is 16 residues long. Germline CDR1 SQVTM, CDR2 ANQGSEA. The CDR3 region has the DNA TGCAGCGTTGAAGAGAATGGCGGGGGCTCTGGAAACACCATATATTTT. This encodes CSVEENGGGSGNTIYF. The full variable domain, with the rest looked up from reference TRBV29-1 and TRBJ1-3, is SAVISQKPSRDICQRGTSLTIQCQVDSQVTMMFWYRQQPGQSLTLIATANQGSEATYESGFVIDKFPISRPNLTFSTLTVSNMSPEDSSIYLCSVEENGGGSGNTIYFGEGSWLTVV.

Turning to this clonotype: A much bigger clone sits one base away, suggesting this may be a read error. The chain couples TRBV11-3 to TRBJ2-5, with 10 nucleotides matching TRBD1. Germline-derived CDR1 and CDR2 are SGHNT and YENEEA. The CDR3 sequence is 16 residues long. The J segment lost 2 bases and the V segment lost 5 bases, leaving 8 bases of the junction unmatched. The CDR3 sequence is CASSLDRGLGQETQYF. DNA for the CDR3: TGTGCCAGCAGCCTCGACAGGGGGCTTGGACAAGAGACCCAGTACTTC.

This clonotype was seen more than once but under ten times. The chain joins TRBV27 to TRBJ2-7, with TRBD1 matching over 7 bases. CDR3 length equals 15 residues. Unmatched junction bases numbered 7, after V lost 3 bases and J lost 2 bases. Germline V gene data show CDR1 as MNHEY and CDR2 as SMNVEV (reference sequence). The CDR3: CASSFSDRSPYEQYF. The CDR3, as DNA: TGTGCCAGCAGTTTCTCGGACAGGTCCCCCTACGAGCAGTACTTC.